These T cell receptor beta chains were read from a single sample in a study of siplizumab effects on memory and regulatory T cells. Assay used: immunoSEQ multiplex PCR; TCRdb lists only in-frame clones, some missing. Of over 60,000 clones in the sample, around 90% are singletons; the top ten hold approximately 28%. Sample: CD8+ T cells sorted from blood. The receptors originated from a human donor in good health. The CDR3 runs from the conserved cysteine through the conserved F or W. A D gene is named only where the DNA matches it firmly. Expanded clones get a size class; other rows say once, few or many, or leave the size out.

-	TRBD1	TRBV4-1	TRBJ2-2	TGCGCCAGCAGCCGCTGGGGGGACAGGGGCACCGGGGAGCTGTTTTTT	CASSRWGDRGTGELFF
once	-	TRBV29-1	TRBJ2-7	TGCAGCGTTGAACAAACGGTGGGTTACGAGCAGTACTTC	CSVEQTVGYEQYF
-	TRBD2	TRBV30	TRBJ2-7	TGTGCCTGGACCCTCCTAGCGGGGGGACCCTACGAGCAGTACTTC	CAWTLLAGGPYEQYF
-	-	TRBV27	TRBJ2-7	TGTGCCAGCAGTACCGGACACGACTACGAGCAGTACTTC	CASSTGHDYEQYF
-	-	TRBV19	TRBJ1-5	TGTGCCAGTAGTATAGGGCTGAGTCAGCCCCAGCATTTT	CASSIGLSQPQHF
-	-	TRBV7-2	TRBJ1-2	TGTGCCAGCAGCTTGACCCCGGACAGCTATTTATATGGCTACACCTTC	CASSLTPDSYLYGYTF
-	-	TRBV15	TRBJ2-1	TGTGCCACCAGCAGAGATCCGGGGACTTACAATGAGCAGTTCTTC	CATSRDPGTYNEQFF
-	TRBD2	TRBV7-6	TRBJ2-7	TGTGCCAGCAGCCTGGCGGGGGGGACCTACGAGCAGTACTTC	CASSLAGGTYEQYF
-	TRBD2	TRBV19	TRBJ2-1	TGTGCCAGTAGTTCCTCTAGCGGGGGAACCTACAATGAGCAGTTCTTC	CASSSSSGGTYNEQFF
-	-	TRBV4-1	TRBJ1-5	TGCGCCAGCAGCCAAGATTACAGCGGGTATCAGCCCCAGCATTTT	CASSQDYSGYQPQHF
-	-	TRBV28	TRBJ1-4	TGTGCCAGCAGTTTAAGCAGGGGAGAAGAAAAACTGTTTTTT	CASSLSRGEEKLFF
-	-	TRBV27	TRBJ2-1	TGTGCCAGCAGTTTAGCAGGGGCGTACAATGAGCAGTTCTTC	CASSLAGAYNEQFF
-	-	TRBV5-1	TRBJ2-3	TGCGCCAGTCCTACAGATACGCAGTATTTT	CASPTDTQYF
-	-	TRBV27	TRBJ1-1	TGTGCCAGCAGTTCCCCGGGGAGGTTGAACACTGAAGCTTTCTTT	CASSSPGRLNTEAFF
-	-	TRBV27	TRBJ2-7	TGTGCCAGCGCAAAACCGGGGGACCACGAGCAGTACTTC	CASAKPGDHEQYF
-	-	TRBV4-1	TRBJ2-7	TGCGCCAGCAGCCAGAATCTGGACCCCTCCTACGAGCAGTACTTC	CASSQNLDPSYEQYF
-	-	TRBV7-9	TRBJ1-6	TGTGCCAGCAGCTTTGTACAGAGCTCCTATAATTCACCCCTCCACTTT	CASSFVQSSYNSPLHF
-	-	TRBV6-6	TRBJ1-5	TGTGCCAGCAGTACGGGTATCGGAGACAATCAGCCCCAGCATTTT	CASSTGIGDNQPQHF
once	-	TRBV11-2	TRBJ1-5	TGTGCCAGCAGCGCGGACGGTCCTCATCAGCCCCAGCATTTT	CASSADGPHQPQHF
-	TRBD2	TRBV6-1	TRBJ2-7	TGTGCCAGCAGTAACACGGGGGGTTACGAGCAGTACTTC	CASSNTGGYEQYF
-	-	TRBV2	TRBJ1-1	TGTGCCAGCAGGAAGCTCAACACTGAAGCTTTCTTT	CASRKLNTEAFF
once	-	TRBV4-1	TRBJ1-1	TGCGCCAGCAGCCCGAAAGGATATCCCGGGGTGAACACTGAAGCTTTCTTT	CASSPKGYPGVNTEAFF
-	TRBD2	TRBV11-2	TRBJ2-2	TGTGCCAGCAGCTTCCTCCCGGGGGGGACTAACACCGGGGAGCTGTTTTTT	CASSFLPGGTNTGELFF
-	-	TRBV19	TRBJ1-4	TGTGCCAGTAGTGGATACAGGGACAATGAAAAACTGTTTTTT	CASSGYRDNEKLFF
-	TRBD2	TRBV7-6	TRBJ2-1	TGTGCCAGCAGCCCGAGACTAGCGTCCAACAATGAGCAGTTCTTC	CASSPRLASNNEQFF
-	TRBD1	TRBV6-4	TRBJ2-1	TGTGCCAGCAGTGCAACAGGGGAACCCTACAATGAGCAGTTCTTC	CASSATGEPYNEQFF
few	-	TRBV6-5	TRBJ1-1	TGTGCCAGCAGTTACTCGGTCGACCAGAACACTGAAGCTTTCTTT	CASSYSVDQNTEAFF
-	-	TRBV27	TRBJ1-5	TGTGCCAGCAGTTTCGGCTCTAGCAATCAGCCCCAGCATTTT	CASSFGSSNQPQHF
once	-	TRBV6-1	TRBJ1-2	TGTGCCAGCAGTGAGAACTATGGCTACACCTTC	CASSENYGYTF
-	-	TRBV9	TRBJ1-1	TGTGCCAGCAGCGTTCAAGGGGGGGGCACTGAAGCTTTCTTT	CASSVQGGGTEAFF
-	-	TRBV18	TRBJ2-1	TGTGCCAGCTCAAGTAATAAGGTGGGGAGCGCTATACCCTACAATGAGCAGTTCTTC	CASSSNKVGSAIPYNEQFF
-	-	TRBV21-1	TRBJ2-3	TGTGCCAGCACCAAGGGACAGGCTCGGGATACGCAGTATTTT	CASTKGQARDTQYF
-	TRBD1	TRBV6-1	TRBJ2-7	TGTGCCAGCAGTGAATGGGGAACAGGGGTCGAGCAGTACTTC	CASSEWGTGVEQYF
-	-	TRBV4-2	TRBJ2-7	TGTGCCAGCAGCCAAGTACTGGGGACCTCCTACGAGCAGTACTTC	CASSQVLGTSYEQYF
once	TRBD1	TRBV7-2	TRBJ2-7	TGTGCCAGCAGCTTAGAGACAGGGAGCTCCTACGAGCAGTACTTC	CASSLETGSSYEQYF
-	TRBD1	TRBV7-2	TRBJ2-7	TGTGCCAGCAGCCAACAGGGGGAGACCTACGAGCAGTACTTC	CASSQQGETYEQYF
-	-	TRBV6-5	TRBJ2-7	TGTGCCAGTCACCAGGCGACCGTCTCCTACGAGCAGTACTTC	CASHQATVSYEQYF
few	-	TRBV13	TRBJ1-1	TGTGCCAGCAGCTATAAGACGGCCTTGAACACTGAAGCTTTCTTT	CASSYKTALNTEAFF
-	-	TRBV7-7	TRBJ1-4	TGTGCCAGCCTCCATGTGACAGGACGTGAAAAACTGTTTTTT	CASLHVTGREKLFF
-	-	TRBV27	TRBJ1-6	TGTGCCAGCAGTTTAGAAGGGGGGAATTCACCCCTCCACTTT	CASSLEGGNSPLHF
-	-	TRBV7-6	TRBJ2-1	TGTGCCAGCAGCTCCTCGGGTGAGCAGTTCTTC	CASSSSGEQFF